Below are 2 T cell receptor beta chains sequenced from a single sample in a study of OX40 agonist ivuxolimab in advanced cancers. Data came from immunoSEQ multiplex PCR; TCRdb stores just in-frame clones and leaves some out. The table lists tens of thousands of clones, over 70% of them singletons, with less than 5.5% in the top ten. The sequenced sample was CD4+ or CD8+ T cells sorted from blood, obtained in a trial of the OX40 agonist ivuxolimab. Receptors originate from an adult with an advanced solid tumor such as melanoma, head and neck, liver or kidney cancer.

This sequence joins TRBV7-3 and TRBJ2-3; no reliable D call. Trimming left V 3 bases short and J 5 bases short, with 15 bases between. CDR1 and CDR2 from the germline V gene are SGHTA and FQGTGA. The CDR3 covers 15 residues. The CDR3 sequence: CASSFGQSPRDTQYF. The CDR3 DNA sequence: TGTGCCAGCAGCTTCGGGCAGTCCCCACGAGATACGCAGTATTTT.

The chain couples TRBV6-4 to TRBJ1-1, with D possibly being TRBD1 (5 bases). CDR3 length: 11 amino acids. Looked up from germline, CDR1 is MRHNA and CDR2 is SNTAGT. Trimming removed 3 bases at V and 10 bases at J, with 9 bases between. CDR3 protein: CASSERDGAFF. The CDR3 coding sequence is TGTGCCAGCAGTGAACGGGACGGAGCTTTCTTT.